Below are 25 T cell receptor beta chains sequenced from a single sample in a study of blood T cell repertoires in COVID-19. Profiling relied on immunoSEQ multiplex PCR, and the TCRdb table lists in-frame clones only, not all of them. The table includes approximately 290,000 clones, roughly 89% detected once. Specimen: peripheral blood. These receptors all come from a man aged 25 to 40 with acute or convalescent COVID-19.

This chain connects TRBV7-8 to TRBJ2-2; 8 bases line up with TRBD2. This CDR3 is 16 amino acids long. Trimming took 0 bases from V and 6 from J; bases not matched to a gene: 6. Germline CDR1 and CDR2: SGHVS and FQNEAQ. CDR3 DNA: TGTGCCAGCAGCTTAGCGCTATCCGGGGGGGCCGGGGAGCTGTTTTTT. Amino acids: CASSLALSGGAGELFF.

This clone was seen a few times. The chain links TRBV28 to TRBJ1-3, with D possibly being TRBD1 (5 bases). Trimming cost V 5 bases and J 0 bases, with 14 bases left between them. Germline loops: CDR1 MDHEN, CDR2 SYDVKM. This CDR3 region has 16 residues. CDR3 amino acids: CASSLPRGSSGNTIYF. The CDR3 DNA reads TGTGCCAGCAGTCTGCCGCGGGGGAGCTCTGGAAACACCATATATTTT.

V usage is TRBV7-8 and J usage is TRBJ2-3, with 7 bases identical to TRBD1. V lost 6 bases to trimming and J lost 4 bases; unmatched junction nucleotides: 13. The CDR3 sequence is 16 residues long. The germline gives CDR1 SGHVS, CDR2 FQNEAQ. The CDR3 nucleotides are TGTGCCAGCAGTAAAGAAGGGGGCTTCGGATCAGATACGCAGTATTTT. This sequence encodes CASSKEGGFGSDTQYF.

This chain uses TRBV5-6 with TRBJ1-1; D might be TRBD1 (6 bases). Germline V gene sequence: CDR1 SGHDT, CDR2 YYEEEE. V was clipped by 2 bases and J by 7 bases, with 15 bases between them. The CDR3 has 14 amino acids. CDR3 bases: TGTGCCAGCAGCTTAGAACCCAGGGGAATTGAAGCTTTCTTT. Translation: CASSLEPRGIEAFF.

The gene calls are TRBV9 and TRBJ2-2, with D unclear. The CDR3 sequence is 13 residues long. The germline V and J ends were trimmed by 0 bases and 6 bases, with 6 bases remaining between them. CDR1 is SGDLS, CDR2 YYNGEE, per germline. CDR3 nucleotide sequence: TGTGCCAGCAGCGTAGTGCAGTCCGGGGAGCTGTTTTTT. It translates to CASSVVQSGELFF.

V and J are TRBV12-2 and TRBJ1-5; whether TRBD1, the table's D call, matches the DNA was not checked. TRBV12-2 is tagged as a pseudogene. The length of the CDR3 is 14 residues. CDR3 loop: CASRLLQGNQPQHF. As DNA, the CDR3 is TGTGCAAGTCGCTTACTACAGGGAAATCAGCCCCAGCATTTT.

The chain uses TRBV28 and TRBJ2-7, with a weak D call TRBD1 (5 bases). The CDR3 has 12 residues. Trimming pared 3 bases from V and 6 bases from J, leaving 9 bases between. CDR1 and CDR2 from the germline V gene are MDHEN and SYDVKM. The CDR3 bases are TGTGCCAGCAGTTTTGCAGGGTCCGAGCAGTACTTC. This codes for CASSFAGSEQYF.

Here the CDR3 DNA reads TGTGCCAGCAGAGACTGGACAGGGGGCTCTAATTCACCCCTCCACTTT. This translates into CASRDWTGGSNSPLHF. The gene calls are TRBV2 and TRBJ1-6; 11 bases line up with TRBD1. There are 16 residues in the CDR3. V lost 6 bases to trimming and J lost 6 bases; unmatched junction nucleotides: 7. CDR1 is SNHLY and CDR2 is FYNNEI in the germline V gene.

The V call is TRBV9, the J call TRBJ1-3, with D perhaps matching TRBD1 (6 bases). Trimming took off 2 bases at V and 4 bases at J, with 19 bases between the two ends. The CDR3 spans 17 residues. Germline loops: CDR1 SGDLS, CDR2 YYNGEE. The CDR3: CASSVLQGPRAGNTIYF. The CDR3 DNA is TGTGCCAGCAGCGTTCTACAGGGACCCCGAGCGGGAAACACCATATATTTT.

The V call is TRBV19, the J call TRBJ2-6, with D maybe TRBD2 (5 bases). This CDR3 has 15 amino acids. Germline CDR1 and CDR2: LNHDA and SQIVND (reference sequence). The V gene lost 4 bases and the J gene lost 0 bases, with 7 bases spanning the gap. DNA of the CDR3: TGTGCCAGTAGTAGAGGGATCTCTGGGGCCAACGTCCTGACTTTC. This gives the protein CASSRGISGANVLTF.

The chain recombines TRBV19 with TRBJ1-3; no definite D call. CDR1 and CDR2 from the germline V gene are LNHDA and SQIVND (reference sequence). V shed 5 bases and J shed 0 bases, with 5 bases lying between them. The CDR3 has 13 residues. The chain's CDR3 is CASSSSSGNTIYF. The CDR3 nucleotides are TGTGCCAGTAGTTCTTCCTCTGGAAACACCATATATTTT.

The rearrangement uses TRBV11-3 and TRBJ2-1; a weak D match, TRBD2 (5 bases). CDR3 length: 15 amino acids. In germline, CDR1 is SGHNT, CDR2 YENEEA. V gave up 5 bases and J gave up 0 bases, with 11 bases separating them. In DNA, the CDR3 is TGTGCCAGCAGCCGTTCCGGGGTCTCCTACAATGAGCAGTTCTTC. It is translated as CASSRSGVSYNEQFF.

Written as DNA, the CDR3 is TGTGCCAGCAGCCCCGGGACTAGCGTCACCGGGGAGCTGTTTTTT. Its protein is CASSPGTSVTGELFF. J is TRBJ2-2 and V is TRBV3-1 (or the pseudogene TRBV3-2); 10 bases match TRBD2. J gave up 4 bases and V 4 bases, and 3 bases lay outside the gene matches. The CDR3 totals 15 residues. Germline-derived CDR1 and CDR2 are LGHDT and YNNKEL (reference sequence).

The genes are TRBV6-5 and TRBJ1-1, with 9 bases fitting TRBD1. Germline trimming cut 1 base from V and 7 bases from J; bases unmatched to any gene: 4. The CDR3 has 14 amino acids. Germline V gene lookup returns CDR1 MNHEY and CDR2 SVGAGI. The CDR3 is CASSYYRGRGEAFF. The CDR3 DNA reads as TGTGCCAGCAGTTACTACAGGGGGCGGGGTGAAGCTTTCTTT.

V usage is TRBV5-5 and J usage is TRBJ1-1; a weak D match, TRBD1 (5 bases). Germline V gene data show CDR1 as SGHKS and CDR2 as YYEKEE (reference sequence). The V end was cut by 0 bases, the J end by 1 base, with 13 bases between. The CDR3 length is 16 residues. This CDR3 is CASSLAYRGANTEAFF. The CDR3 DNA sequence: TGTGCCAGCAGCTTGGCGTATAGGGGCGCGAACACTGAAGCTTTCTTT.

This chain connects TRBV5-8 to TRBJ1-5; TRBD1 aligns across 7 bases. Per germline, CDR1 SGHTS and CDR2 YDEGEE. After removal of 3 bases from V and 4 bases from J, the junction contained 13 bases not matched to a gene. The CDR3 is 17 residues long. The CDR3 protein is CASSWERDRVGNQPQHF. CDR3 coding DNA: TGTGCCAGCAGCTGGGAACGTGACAGGGTGGGAAATCAGCCCCAGCATTTT.

This chain uses TRBV4-1 with TRBJ1-2; no firm D call. V lost 0 bases to trimming and J lost 0 bases, with 8 bases between them. The CDR3 extends over 15 amino acids. Germline values: CDR1 MGHRA, CDR2 YSYEKL. The CDR3 here is CASSQDPRANYGYTF. CDR3 in DNA: TGCGCCAGCAGCCAAGATCCCCGGGCTAACTATGGCTACACCTTC.

V usage is TRBV5-1 and J usage is TRBJ1-1; D not resolved. This CDR3 is built from 13 residues. The V end was cut by 1 base, the J end by 0 bases, with 4 bases between. Germline lookup yields CDR1 SGHRS and CDR2 YFSETQ. The CDR3 sequence: CASSLLVNTEAFF. The CDR3 DNA is TGCGCCAGCAGCTTGTTAGTGAACACTGAAGCTTTCTTT.

This clone has only a few counts. The chain is built from TRBV18 and TRBJ1-6; D might be TRBD1 (5 bases). The V end was cut by 6 bases, the J end by 10 bases, with 10 bases between. This CDR3 region has 12 residues. The germline gives CDR1 KGHSH, CDR2 LQKENI. The CDR3 loop is CASSLDSSPLHF. The CDR3 region has the DNA TGTGCCAGCTCGTTAGACAGCTCACCCCTCCACTTT.

The chain has TRBV28 and TRBJ1-1; maybe TRBD1 (5 bases). The CDR3 runs 16 residues. Trimming removed 4 bases from V and 4 bases from J, with 19 bases in between. Per germline, CDR1 MDHEN and CDR2 SYDVKM. The CDR3 loop reads CASSSQDERFGTEAFF. CDR3 nucleotides: TGTGCCAGCAGTTCACAGGACGAACGGTTCGGCACTGAAGCTTTCTTT. Drawing the rest from reference TRBV28 and TRBJ1-1, the complete variable domain is DVKVTQSSRYLVKRTGEKVFLECVQDMDHENMFWYRQDPGLGLRLIYFSYDVKMKEKGDIPEGYSVSREKKERFSLILESASTNQTSMYLCASSSQDERFGTEAFFGQGTRLTVV.

This chain uses TRBV11-3 with TRBJ1-6; D gene unclear. Trimming pared 5 bases from V and 7 bases from J, leaving 6 bases between. This CDR3 is 12 amino acids long. The germline V gene encodes CDR1 SGHNT and CDR2 YENEEA. CDR3 nucleotides: TGTGCCAGCAGCCGACAAAATTCACCCCTCCACTTT. Amino acid sequence: CASSRQNSPLHF.

The rearrangement uses TRBV18 and TRBJ1-1; the match to TRBD1 covers 7 bases. The trim removed 5 bases at V and 1 base at J, leaving 4 bases unmatched. This CDR3 has 14 amino acids. Germline V gives CDR1 KGHSH, CDR2 LQKENI. The CDR3 reads CASSLDRENTEAFF. The CDR3 DNA reads TGTGCCAGCTCATTAGACAGGGAGAACACTGAAGCTTTCTTT.

Regarding this clone: Additional DNA sequences in this sample encode the identical CDR3. The V call is TRBV4-1, the J call TRBJ1-5, with TRBD1 matching over 11 bases. Germline CDR1 is MGHRA and CDR2 is YSYEKL. The CDR3 extends over 15 amino acids. The J segment lost 4 bases and the V segment lost 4 bases, leaving 3 bases of the junction unmatched. In DNA form, the CDR3 reads TGCGCCAGCAGCCCGGGACAGGGGGGAAATCAGCCCCAGCATTTT. This encodes CASSPGQGGNQPQHF.

This clone has just one count. V is TRBV19 and J is TRBJ2-3; 11 bases match TRBD2. The CDR3 has 13 residues. V gave up 8 bases and J gave up 5 bases; unmatched junction bases: 3. Germline V gene lookup returns CDR1 LNHDA and CDR2 SQIVND (reference sequence). The CDR3 sequence: CASRTSGRDTQYF. Here the CDR3 DNA reads TGTGCCAGTCGGACTAGCGGGCGAGATACGCAGTATTTT. Looking up the rest from reference TRBV19 and TRBJ2-3 gives the full variable domain: DGGITQSPKYLFRKEGQNVTLSCEQNLNHDAMYWYRQDPGQGLRLIYYSQIVNDFQKGDIAEGYSVSREKKESFPLTVTSAQKNPTAFYLCASRTSGRDTQYFGPGTRLTVL.

The V gene is TRBV13, the J gene TRBJ2-7; 8 nucleotides line up with TRBD1. The CDR3 loop spans 14 amino acids. Trimming removed 0 bases from V and 3 bases from J; junction bases left unmatched: 1. The germline V gene encodes CDR1 PRHDT and CDR2 FYEKMQ (reference sequence). The CDR3, as DNA: TGTGCCAGCAGCTTAGGAGGACAGGGCTACGAGCAGTACTTC. Its translation: CASSLGGQGYEQYF.